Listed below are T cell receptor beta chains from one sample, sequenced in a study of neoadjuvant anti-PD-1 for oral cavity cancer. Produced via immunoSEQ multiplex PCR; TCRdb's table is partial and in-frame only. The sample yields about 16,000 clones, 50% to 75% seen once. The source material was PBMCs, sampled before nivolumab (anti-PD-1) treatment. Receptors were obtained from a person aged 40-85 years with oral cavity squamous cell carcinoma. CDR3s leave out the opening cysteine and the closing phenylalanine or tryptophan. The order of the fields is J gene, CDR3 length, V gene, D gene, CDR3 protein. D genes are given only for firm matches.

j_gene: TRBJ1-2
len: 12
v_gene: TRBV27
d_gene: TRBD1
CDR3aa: ASSLPTGGDGYT

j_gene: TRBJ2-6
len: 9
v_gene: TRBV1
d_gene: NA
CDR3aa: TSSRANVLT

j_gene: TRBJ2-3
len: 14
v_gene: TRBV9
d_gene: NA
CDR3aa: ASSASGSGLTDTQY

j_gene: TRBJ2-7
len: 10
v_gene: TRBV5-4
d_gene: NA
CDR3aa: ASSLPKDEQY

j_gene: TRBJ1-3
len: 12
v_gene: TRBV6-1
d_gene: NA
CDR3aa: ASLGLNSGNTIY

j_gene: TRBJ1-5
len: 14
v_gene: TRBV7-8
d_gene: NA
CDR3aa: ASSLVGRLLNQPQH

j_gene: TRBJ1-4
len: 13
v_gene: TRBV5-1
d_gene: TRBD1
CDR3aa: ASSPPTGAGEKLF

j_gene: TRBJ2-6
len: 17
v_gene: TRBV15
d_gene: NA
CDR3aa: ATSRDRIGGPSGANVLT

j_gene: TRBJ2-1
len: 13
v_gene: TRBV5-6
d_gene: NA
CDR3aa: ASSLRVTVYNEQF

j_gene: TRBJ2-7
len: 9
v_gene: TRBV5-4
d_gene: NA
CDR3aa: ASSGGREQY

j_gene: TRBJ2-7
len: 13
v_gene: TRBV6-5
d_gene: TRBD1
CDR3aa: ASSSGTGKPYEQY

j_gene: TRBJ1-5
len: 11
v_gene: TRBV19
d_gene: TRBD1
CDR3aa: ASIGTAGQPQH

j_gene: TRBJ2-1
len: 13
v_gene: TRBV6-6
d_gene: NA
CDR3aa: ASSYPGATHNEQF

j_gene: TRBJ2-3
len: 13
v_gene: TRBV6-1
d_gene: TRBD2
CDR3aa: ASTSGRAGTDTQY

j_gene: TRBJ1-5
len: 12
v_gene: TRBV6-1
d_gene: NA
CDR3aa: ASSEQSANQPQH

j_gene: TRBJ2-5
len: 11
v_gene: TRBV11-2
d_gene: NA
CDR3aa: ASSQGKQETQY

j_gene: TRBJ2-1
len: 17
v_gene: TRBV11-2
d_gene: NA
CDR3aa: ASSFGLRWAQSSYNEQF

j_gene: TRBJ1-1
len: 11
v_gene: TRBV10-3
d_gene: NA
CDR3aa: AIGISRDTEAF

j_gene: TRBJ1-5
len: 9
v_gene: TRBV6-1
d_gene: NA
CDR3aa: ASSDRSPQH

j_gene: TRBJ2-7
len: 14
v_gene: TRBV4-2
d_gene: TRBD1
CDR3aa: ASSHIGTGDTYEQY

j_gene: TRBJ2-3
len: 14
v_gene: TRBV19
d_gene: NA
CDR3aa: ASSILSGPITDTQY

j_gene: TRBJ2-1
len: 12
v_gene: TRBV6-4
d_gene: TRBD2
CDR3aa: ASRETSANNEQF

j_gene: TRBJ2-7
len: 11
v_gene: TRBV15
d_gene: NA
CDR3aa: ATSESAFYEQY

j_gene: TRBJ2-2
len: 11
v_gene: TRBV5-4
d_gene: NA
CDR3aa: ASRRGMAGELF

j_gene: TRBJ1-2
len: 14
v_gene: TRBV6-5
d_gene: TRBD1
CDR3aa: ASSYSLMTGEYGYT

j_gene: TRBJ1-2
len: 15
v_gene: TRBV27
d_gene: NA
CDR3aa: ASSLWSAAAELYGYT

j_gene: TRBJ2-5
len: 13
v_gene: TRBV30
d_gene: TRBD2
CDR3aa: AWTRLAGSQETQY

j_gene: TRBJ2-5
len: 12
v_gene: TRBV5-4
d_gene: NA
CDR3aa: ASSFGGQGETQY

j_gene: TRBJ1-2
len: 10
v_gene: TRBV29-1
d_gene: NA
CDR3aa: SVVSVTQGYT

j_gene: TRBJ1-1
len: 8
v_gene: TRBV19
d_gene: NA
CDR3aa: GGQNTEAF

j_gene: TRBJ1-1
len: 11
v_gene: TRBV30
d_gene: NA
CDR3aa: AWSAGSVLEAF

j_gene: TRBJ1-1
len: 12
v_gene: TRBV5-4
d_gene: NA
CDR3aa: ASSLVGEGSEAF

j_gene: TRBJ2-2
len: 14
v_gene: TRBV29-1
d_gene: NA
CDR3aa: SVEDPPPEGSGELF

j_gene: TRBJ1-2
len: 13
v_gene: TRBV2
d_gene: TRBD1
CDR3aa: ASSEARGRVYGYT

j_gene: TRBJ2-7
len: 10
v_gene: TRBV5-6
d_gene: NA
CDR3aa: ASTDRAYEQY